This TCR beta chain was sequenced in a study of blood T cell repertoires in COVID-19. Authors' data handling: Scientists estimated how many nucleated cells there were by amplifying reference gene primers. TCRdb's table, derived via immunoSEQ multiplex PCR, lists solely in-frame clones and lacks some. That table gives V, J and clone size, and the DNA gave D and trimming. The repertoire includes under 200,000 clones, roughly four fifths of them detected once, and around 7.1% sits in the top ten. The recovered donors of Cohort 3 showed two negative PCRs, clearance, or symptom resolution. This clone has a count of ten or more. Sequencing was carried out using PBMCs or T cells enriched from blood (not recorded which). The clonotype was recovered from a man between 50 and 59 years old who had recovered from COVID-19.

The CDR3 here is CASSQRDSYEQYF. The DNA for the CDR3 is TGTGCCAGCAGCCAACGGGACAGCTACGAGCAGTACTTC. The rearrangement links TRBV6-5 to TRBJ2-7; TRBD1 aligns across 7 bases. J gave up 3 bases and V 6 bases, and 5 bases lay outside the gene matches. Germline V gives CDR1 MNHEY, CDR2 SVGAGI. The CDR3 is made up of 13 amino acids.